This record concerns one T cell receptor (beta chain) sequence. This sample stems from a study of radiotherapy plus CTLA-4 blockade in lung cancer. Generated by immunoSEQ multiplex PCR, the TCRdb table keeps only in-frame clones and is missing some. The table lists 23,000 or so clones, 71% of them singletons. Patients had chemo-refractory metastatic non-small-cell lung cancer and received focal radiation plus CTLA-4 blockade that used ipilimumab. Germline V gene lookup returns CDR1 MDHEN and CDR2 SYDVKM. The CDR3 contains 15 residues. V lost 4 bases to trimming and J lost 7 bases; unmatched junction nucleotides: 9.

The chain combines TRBV28 with TRBJ2-1, with 8 bases that match TRBD2. This clonotype was sampled from a human donor with non-small cell lung cancer whose response to radiotherapy plus ipilimumab could not be evaluated. Sequencing used peripheral blood, obtained from a patient treated with radiotherapy plus ipilimumab. CDR3 bases: TGTGCCAGCAGTTCGATGGGACTAGTAGGTAATGAGCAGTTCTTC. Protein product: CASSSMGLVGNEQFF.